This TCR beta chain was identified in a study of CD8 T cells in Susac syndrome. Study-wide context: Treatment status at blood draw for the Susac syndrome patients was therapy-naive, corticosteroids, or intravenous immunoglobulin alone.

Germline CDR1 reads DFQATT; CDR2 reads SNEGSKA (reference sequence). V lost 5 bases and J lost 4; bases outside the gene matches: 11. The length of the CDR3 is 15 residues. When the RNA was reverse transcribed, random hexamers were used with an input of about 0.5 to 1 ug. The immunoSEQ assay covered 54 Vbeta and 13 Jbeta segments for CDR3. TCRdb reprocessed the immunoSEQ multiplex PCR reads via MiXCR and lists one record per CDR3 protein. Of 150,000 to 200,000 distinct CDR3 sequences in the sample, around 94% were seen once. About this clonotype: Its antigen remains unknown.

Findings and limits, study-wide: The CD4+ T cell repertoires in Susac syndrome did not show any clonal expansion.

TEMRA cells were FACS-enriched, with CD8+ and CD4+ T cells isolated negatively. The sequenced material came from CD4+ T cells from PBMCs. The chain recombines TRBV20-1 with TRBJ1-5, with 7 bases lining up with TRBD1. The origin of this receptor is a human donor with Susac syndrome. CDR3 coding DNA: TGCAGTGCTCCTGGGGGGCAGGGGGTTAATCAGCCCCAGCATTTT. Its protein is CSAPGGQGVNQPQHF.